This TCR beta chain comes out of a study of shared clonotypes between healthy human individuals. The study, taken as a whole, reports: The sharing of roughly 5% of naive CD4 clonotypes was seen across a handful of donors. Estimated richness values were generally larger in naive subsets than in memory subsets. Owing to a small donor count, the genetic and exposure-history diversity represented was limited.

TCRdb's table, derived via immunoSEQ multiplex PCR, lists solely in-frame clones and lacks some. The sample lists about 980,000 clones; approximately 76% were seen once. This clone was seen a handful of times. Its antigen is still unknown. Other DNA sequences in the sample encode the same CDR3. The sequencing input was memory CD4+ T cells sorted from blood. Subset reported: CD45RA-negative fraction. The TCR was taken from a man aged 18 to 30 in good health.

This CDR3 reads CASSPRPLNTEAFF. The CDR3 DNA follows: TGTGCCAGCTCACCACGGCCTCTGAACACTGAAGCTTTCTTT. V is TRBV18 and J is TRBJ1-1; D is ambiguous. Per germline, CDR1 KGHSH and CDR2 LQKENI. The CDR3 covers 14 residues. The ends were cut back, 1 base at V and 0 bases at J, with 6 bases in the middle.